These T cell receptor beta chains were read from a single sample in a study of T cell responses to AZD1222 COVID-19 vaccine. Measured with immunoSEQ multiplex PCR; TCRdb has only the in-frame clones, and not every one. This table has 110,000 to 150,000 clones, 85% to 90% appearing once. Specimen: peripheral blood, collected on day 0 of AZD1222 vaccination. Every receptor here comes from an adult in good health. Each CDR3 is given with its conserved first and last residue. Each record gives: clone size, J gene, V gene, D gene, CDR3 protein, CDR3 DNA. D genes are given only for firm matches. Clone size is stated in some rows and not others, as once, few, many or a class when expanded.

. TRBJ1-5 TRBV6-1 . CASSEIREKPQHF TGTGCCAGCAGTGAAATTAGGGAAAAGCCCCAGCATTTT
. TRBJ2-3 TRBV6-5 . CASNPGAKGTQYF TGTGCCAGTAATCCGGGGGCGAAGGGTACGCAGTATTTT
. TRBJ1-2 TRBV28 . CASSSSGLRYTF TGTGCCAGCAGTTCTTCAGGGTTGCGCTACACCTTC
. TRBJ2-1 TRBV4-1 TRBD2 CASSQLTSGGYGEQFF TGCGCCAGCAGCCAACTAACTAGCGGGGGGTATGGTGAGCAGTTCTTC
. TRBJ1-1 TRBV19 TRBD1 CASSTHPGQAQMNTEAFF TGTGCCAGTAGTACTCACCCGGGACAGGCCCAAATGAACACTGAAGCTTTCTTT
. TRBJ2-3 TRBV7-3 . CASSLTRREQDTQYF TGTGCCAGCAGCTTAACCCGACGGGAGCAAGATACGCAGTATTTT
. TRBJ2-1 TRBV28 TRBD2 CASSSQAGGRNEQFF TGTGCCAGCAGTTCCCAAGCGGGAGGGCGAAATGAGCAGTTCTTC
once TRBJ2-7 TRBV3-1/TRBV3-2 TRBD2 CASSHAAGSYEQYF TGTGCCAGCAGCCACGCAGCGGGAAGCTACGAGCAGTACTTC
. TRBJ1-4 TRBV20-1 . CSARVREKLFF TGCAGTGCTAGAGTAAGGGAAAAACTGTTTTTT
. TRBJ2-1 TRBV28 TRBD1 CATGTGYNEQFF TGTGCCACCGGGACAGGCTACAATGAGCAGTTCTTC
once TRBJ2-6 TRBV14 . CASRDSGANVLTF TGTGCCAGTAGGGATTCTGGGGCCAACGTCCTGACTTTC
. TRBJ2-1 TRBV5-6 . CASSADAGRINNEQFF TGTGCCAGCAGCGCGGACGCTGGCAGGATCAACAATGAGCAGTTCTTC
. TRBJ1-1 TRBV5-8 TRBD1 CASSLVTGARNTEAFF TGTGCCAGCAGCTTAGTTACAGGGGCGAGGAACACTGAAGCTTTCTTT
. TRBJ1-1 TRBV28 . CASSPRRNTEAFF TGTGCCAGCAGTCCCCGGAGGAACACTGAAGCTTTCTTT
once TRBJ1-3 TRBV25-1 . CASSEDGNGNTIYF TGTGCCAGCAGTGAAGACGGGAACGGAAACACCATATATTTT
. TRBJ2-7 TRBV6-5 . CASSYDPRGYEQYF TGTGCCAGCAGTTACGACCCCAGGGGCTACGAGCAGTACTTC